This T cell receptor (beta chain) was captured by sequencing in a study of T-cell reconstitution after alpha-beta-depleted transplantation in children. Findings and limits, study-wide: T-cell numbers and diversity one year post-transplant derived largely from freshly generated T cells.

In germline, CDR1 is LGHDT, CDR2 YNNKEL (reference sequence). This CDR3 is built from 14 residues. Trimming removed 6 bases from V and 5 bases from J, with 17 bases in between. Worth noting for this clonotype: Its antigen is not identified.

Preparation of the TCRbeta library involved a method that used unique molecular identifiers. Using its own MiXCR run on the PCR reads, TCRdb lists one record per CDR3 protein. The table shows fewer than 85,000 distinct CDR3 sequences, with roughly 13% occurring only once. The origin of this receptor is a male patient aged 2-15 years who had a stem cell transplant for acute lymphoblastic leukemia, so the T cells may come from the graft donor. The chain has TRBV3-1 and TRBJ2-7; TRBD1 or TRBD2 may be the D gene (5 bases each). The sample was PBMCs, mostly from graft donor cells, taken 180 days after TCRalphabeta/CD19-depleted stem cell transplant. This CDR3 is CASSQSPRDDEQYF. The CDR3, as DNA: TGTGCCAGCAGTCAATCACCAAGGGACGACGAGCAGTACTTC.